The source of this T cell receptor beta chain is a study of vaccination effects on CD4 cells after COVID-19. General study results and limits: At late timepoints after vaccination, vaccine- and infection-induced clones shrank markedly.

This CDR3 region has 16 residues. Germline V gene sequence: CDR1 MDHEN, CDR2 SYDVKM. The V segment lost 1 base and the J segment 6 bases; nucleotides outside the gene matches: 8. Sequencing used immunoSEQ multiplex PCR; TCRdb keeps in-frame clones, though not all of them. The repertoire holds 55,000 to 70,000 clones, with 81% as singletons. Viral peptide pool expansion of antigen-specific CD4+ T cells preceded sequencing in the ViraFEST assay. CD4+ T cell isolation took place after nine to eleven days of culture. Testing of the vaccine recipients showed negative nucleocapsid antibodies and no prior SARS-CoV-2 infection. Cultures used 2.1 million or so PBMC per well, 9.5 to 10 IU/ml IL-2 and roughly 10 ug/ml peptides. Half of the medium was exchanged for IL-2 medium on both days 3 and 7. With regard to this clone: The antigen remains unidentified.

This material consisted of CD4+ T cells from PBMCs cultured with HCoV-229E spike peptides, taken before COVID-19 vaccination. This receptor was taken from a human donor who received a COVID-19 vaccine. The chain is built from TRBV28 and TRBJ2-1, with 8 bases matching TRBD2. The CDR3 coding sequence is TGTGCCAGCAGTTTATTTCCAGCGGGGGCCAGCAATGAGCAGTTCTTC. Translated, it gives CASSLFPAGASNEQFF.